This entry features one TCR beta chain sequence. V lost 3 bases, J lost 4 bases, and 7 bases lay in between. Germline V gene lookup returns CDR1 SGHDT and CDR2 YYEEEE. The CDR3 consists of 12 residues. This sample stems from a study of control samples from healthy donors and cancer patients. This table comes from immunoSEQ multiplex PCR, and its TCRdb copy is limited to in-frame clones, with some not included. The sample holds some 200,000 clones; around 94% are singletons and the top ten take about 1.6%. This receptor was identified in a man in his fifties in good health. V usage is TRBV5-6 and J usage is TRBJ1-2, with D uncertain. Sequencing was carried out using blood. The CDR3 region is CASSSSRYGYTF. The CDR3, as DNA: TGTGCCAGCAGCTCCAGTCGCTATGGCTACACCTTC.